One and the same sample provided the 22 T cell receptor beta chains below, sequenced in a study of graft-versus-host responses after intestinal transplantation. Sequenced by immunoSEQ multiplex PCR; TCRdb stores in-frame clones only, minus some. The sample has 15,000 to 18,000 clones, 25% to 40% seen once. This sample comprised alloreactive CD4+ T cells from a mixed lymphocyte reaction culture, obtained before intestinal transplant. Subset reported: CFSE-low proliferating T cells sorted from roughly six-day pre-transplant mixed lymphocyte reaction (GvH or HvG direction). These receptors were taken from a human patient who received an intestinal transplant.

The table lists this clone with a few counts. The rearrangement joins TRBV30 to TRBJ2-7; D unclear. Per germline, CDR1 GTSNPN and CDR2 SVGIG (reference sequence). V shed 6 bases and J shed 7 bases, with 22 bases lying between them. This CDR3 is built from 14 residues. CDR3: CACTEQLSYVEQYF. CDR3 nucleotides: TGTGCCTGCACAGAACAGCTCTCCTACGTAGAGCAGTACTTC.

This clone was seen more than once but under ten times. The CDR3 region is CASSFTEGTSGTRANVLTF. In DNA form, the CDR3 reads TGTGCCAGCAGCTTTACCGAGGGGACTAGCGGCACGAGGGCCAACGTCCTGACTTTC. The chain links TRBV7-9 to TRBJ2-6; 11 bases agree with TRBD2. CDR1 is SEHNR and CDR2 is FQNEAQ in the germline V gene (reference sequence). The CDR3 sequence is 19 residues long. Trimming took 3 bases from V and 5 from J; bases not matched to a gene: 12.

V and J are TRBV28 and TRBJ1-1, with D possibly matching TRBD1 (5 bases). The germline V gene encodes CDR1 MDHEN and CDR2 SYDVKM. The CDR3 is 13 amino acids. The V and J ends lost 8 bases and 5 bases respectively, with 15 bases between them. The CDR3 DNA is TGTGCCAGCCAGGTCGGGGCTAGGACTGAAGCTTTCTTT. This encodes CASQVGARTEAFF. Filled out from reference TRBV28 and TRBJ1-1, the complete variable domain reads DVKVTQSSRYLVKRTGEKVFLECVQDMDHENMFWYRQDPGLGLRLIYFSYDVKMKEKGDIPEGYSVSREKKERFSLILESASTNQTSMYLCASQVGARTEAFFGQGTRLTVV.

This chain links TRBV2 with TRBJ2-1; 11 nucleotides agree with TRBD2. The V and J ends lost 1 base and 6 bases, in that order; junction bases with no gene match: 5. The germline CDR1 and CDR2 sequences are SNHLY and FYNNEI. The CDR3 loop spans 16 amino acids. CDR3 bases: TGTGCCAGCAGTGAAGTAGGTCTAGCGGGGGGCAATGAGCAGTTCTTC. Translated, it gives CASSEVGLAGGNEQFF.

The gene calls are TRBV4-1 and TRBJ1-2; perhaps TRBD1 as D (6 bases). This CDR3 has 14 residues. Germline CDR1 is MGHRA and CDR2 is YSYEKL. The ends were cut back, 10 bases at V and 1 base at J, with 16 bases in the middle. The CDR3 DNA sequence: TGCGCCACCGCCCGGGACATAGATAACTATGGCTACACCTTC. Translating it yields CATARDIDNYGYTF.

This clone is classed as medium-sized. J is TRBJ2-1 and V is TRBV6-1; tentative D call: TRBD1 (6 bases). Trimming shortened V by 7 bases and J by 9 bases, and 22 bases separated the two germline ends. Germline lookup yields CDR1 MNHNS and CDR2 SASEGT. The CDR3 is made up of 15 amino acids. As DNA, the CDR3 is TGTGCCAGCACCTTACTCCCGGGACAACGTCTTGAGCAGTTCTTC. It yields the protein CASTLLPGQRLEQFF.

Relative to its sample, this clone is medium-sized. The J gene is TRBJ1-5, the V gene TRBV7-9; 7 bases agree with TRBD1. The CDR3 runs to 15 residues. V dropped 3 bases and J dropped 0; count of bases not matched to a gene: 2. Germline CDR1 reads SEHNR; CDR2 reads FQNEAQ (reference sequence). The CDR3 loop reads CASSLGDSSNQPQHF. CDR3 in DNA: TGTGCCAGCAGCTTGGGGGACAGTAGCAATCAGCCCCAGCATTTT.

This chain joins TRBV6-8 and TRBJ1-3; D unclear. In germline, CDR1 is MNHGY, CDR2 SAAAGT. The ends were cut back, 6 bases at V and 0 bases at J, with 12 bases in the middle. CDR3 length equals 15 residues. The CDR3, as DNA: TGTGCCAGCAGACCCCGACCGATCTCTGGAAACACCATATATTTT. Its protein is CASRPRPISGNTIYF.

This chain links TRBV30 with TRBJ2-2; 9 nucleotides align to TRBD2. The germline CDR1 and CDR2 sequences are GTSNPN and SVGIG (reference sequence). After removal of 4 bases from V and 7 bases from J, the junction contained 7 bases not matched to a gene. This CDR3 region has 14 residues. CDR3 loop: CAWNSGGGVGELFF. The CDR3 coding sequence is TGTGCCTGGAATAGCGGGGGCGGGGTCGGGGAGCTGTTTTTT.

By share, this clone ranks as medium-sized. DNA for the CDR3: TGTGCCAGCAGTTTGGCGGGCACGGCTCGTGAAAAACTGTTTTTT. It specifies CASSLAGTAREKLFF. The chain joins TRBV27 to TRBJ1-4; no reliable D call. The CDR3 length is 15 residues. Germline values: CDR1 MNHEY, CDR2 SMNVEV (reference sequence). Between the trimmed V and J ends, which lost 3 bases and 7 bases, there was a span of 15 bases.

The chain couples TRBV6-6 to TRBJ2-3, with a tentative D call TRBD1 (5 bases). Germline CDR1 MNHNY, CDR2 SVGAGI (reference sequence). The CDR3 has 15 amino acids. Trimming cost V 6 bases and J 2 bases, with 15 bases left between them. The DNA of the CDR3 is TGTGCCAGCAGCCACACAGGCGAGGCCACAGATACGCAGTATTTT. Translated: CASSHTGEATDTQYF.

The chain is built from TRBV10-1 and TRBJ2-2; D might be TRBD2 (6 bases). V shed 6 bases and J shed 4 bases, with 15 bases lying between them. Looked up from germline, CDR1 is WNHNN and CDR2 is SYGVQD (reference sequence). The CDR3 covers 15 residues. The CDR3 DNA follows: TGCGCCAGCAGCAAACTAGCCGGGGCCACCGGGGAGCTGTTTTTT. Translated, it gives CASSKLAGATGELFF.

J is TRBJ2-6 and V is TRBV11-3, with D possibly TRBD1 on 5 matching bases. Germline V lookup: CDR1 SGHNT, CDR2 YENEEA. The CDR3 is 14 residues long. V was clipped by 4 bases and J by 1 base, with 5 bases between them. The CDR3 DNA is TGTGCCAGCAGCTACAGGTCTGGGGCCAACGTCCTGACTTTC. This encodes CASSYRSGANVLTF.

V usage is TRBV6-6 and J usage is TRBJ2-7, with D possibly matching TRBD1 (5 bases). The V and J ends lost 0 bases and 1 base respectively, with 10 bases between them. The CDR3 contains 15 residues. Germline-derived CDR1 and CDR2 are MNHNY and SVGAGI (reference sequence). This chain's CDR3 is CASSYSLTASYEQYF. The CDR3 DNA is TGTGCCAGCAGTTACTCACTGACAGCTTCCTACGAGCAGTACTTC.

This clone was seen more than once but under ten times. The chain combines TRBV18 with TRBJ2-6; possibly TRBD1 or TRBD2 for D (5 bases each). This CDR3 has 17 residues. V was clipped by 4 bases and J by 0 bases, with 13 bases between them. CDR1 and CDR2 (germline): KGHSH, LQKENI. CDR3 amino acids: CASSRGAAHSGANVLTF. In nucleotides, the CDR3 is TGTGCCAGCTCACGAGGGGCCGCACACTCTGGGGCCAACGTCCTGACTTTC.

The rearrangement uses TRBV20-1 and TRBJ1-2; D not resolved. V was pared by 2 bases and J by 3 bases, with 1 base between. The CDR3 is 10 residues long. Per the germline V gene, CDR1 is DFQATT and CDR2 is SNEGSKA (reference sequence). CDR3 loop: CSARHYGYTF. The CDR3 DNA is TGCAGTGCTAGACACTATGGCTACACCTTC.

The chain has TRBV6-6 and TRBJ2-3; D call uncertain. This CDR3 has 13 amino acids. Trimming took 2 bases from V and 5 from J, leaving 8 bases between them. The germline V gene encodes CDR1 MNHNY and CDR2 SVGAGI (reference sequence). The CDR3 spells CASSYDWGDTQYF. In DNA form, the CDR3 reads TGTGCCAGCAGTTACGATTGGGGAGATACGCAGTATTTT.

A few counts support this clone. Other nucleotide sequences in the sample specify the same CDR3. V is TRBV6-5 and J is TRBJ2-7; 11 nucleotides align to TRBD2. Germline V CDR1 and CDR2: MNHEY, SVGAGI. The V segment lost 5 bases and the J segment 7 bases; nucleotides outside the gene matches: 7. CDR3 length: 14 residues. In DNA, the CDR3 is TGTGCCAGCAGTCCACTAGCGGGGGCTCGGGAGCAGTACTTC. Protein: CASSPLAGAREQYF.

This chain links TRBV9 with TRBJ2-3, with 14 bases matching TRBD2. CDR1 is SGDLS and CDR2 is YYNGEE in the germline V gene. Trimming took 4 bases from V and 6 from J; bases not matched to a gene: 4. The CDR3 covers 15 residues. CDR3 nucleotides: TGTGCCAGCAGCCCCCGGACTAGCGGGGGGGATACGCAGTATTTT. Its translation is CASSPRTSGGDTQYF.

This clone ranks as medium-sized (0.01 to 0.1%). The V and J genes are TRBV6-1 and TRBJ2-7, with D tentatively TRBD1 (6 bases). Deletions cut 4 bases from V and 3 bases from J, with 16 bases between. This CDR3 is built from 15 residues. Germline V lookup: CDR1 MNHNS, CDR2 SASEGT. The CDR3 sequence is CASSVSQGIIYEQYF. CDR3 in DNA: TGTGCCAGCAGTGTGTCCCAGGGGATCATCTACGAGCAGTACTTC.

This clone came up a few times. This chain connects TRBV4-2 to TRBJ2-7; 10 bases fit TRBD1. Trimming cost V 4 bases and J 5 bases; bases outside gene matches: 8. The CDR3 is made up of 15 amino acids. Germline loops: CDR1 LGHNA, CDR2 YNFKEQ. The CDR3 loop reads CASSRSRDRGHEQYF. The CDR3 coding sequence is TGTGCCAGCAGCCGCTCCCGGGACAGGGGTCACGAGCAGTACTTC.

This clone has only a few counts. V usage is TRBV20-1 and J usage is TRBJ1-1, with unresolved D. Trimming cost V 3 bases and J 7 bases, with 9 bases left between them. The germline gives CDR1 DFQATT, CDR2 SNEGSKA (reference sequence). The CDR3 covers 11 residues. The CDR3 DNA reads as TGCAGTGCTAGTCGACGGCTTGAAGCTTTCTTT. As protein: CSASRRLEAFF.